One sample yielded the 27 T cell receptor beta chains listed below, sequenced in a study of identical twins. MiXCR was run by TCRdb on the 5' RACE reads, yielding one entry per CDR3 protein. There are roughly 570,000 distinct CDR3 sequences in the sample; nearly 10% occur only once, and around 3.2% lies in the top ten. In addition, the sample was reused for a study of yellow fever vaccine responses in identical twins.

The sequencing sample was made of PBMCs. Every receptor here comes from a woman between 18 and 29 years old in good health.

This clonotype was observed at least ten times. The chain combines TRBV7-2 with TRBJ1-2; no clear D. The germline V and J ends were trimmed by 5 bases and 3 bases, with 7 bases remaining between them. This CDR3 has 12 residues. Germline-derived CDR1 and CDR2 are SGHTA and FQGNSA. The chain's CDR3 is CASSQQDYGYTF. In DNA form, the CDR3 reads TGTGCCAGCAGCCAGCAGGACTATGGCTACACCTTC.

This clonotype was observed a handful of times. V usage is TRBV20-1 and J usage is TRBJ2-1; 8 bases match TRBD1. J gave up 7 bases and V 2 bases, and 19 bases lay outside the gene matches. CDR1 is DFQATT, CDR2 SNEGSKA, per germline (reference sequence). There are 18 residues in the CDR3. CDR3 loop: CSARHTFTPTGVGNEQFF. The CDR3 nucleotides read TGCAGTGCTAGACATACCTTTACTCCGACAGGGGTCGGGAATGAGCAGTTCTTC.

This clonotype was counted a few times. The chain couples TRBV12-3 or TRBV12-4 to TRBJ1-5; tentative D call: TRBD1 (5 bases). The CDR3 is 15 residues long. V lost 4 bases and J lost 2, with 12 bases in between. CDR3 DNA sequence: TGTGCCAGCAGTTCCGGGGGGTTGGGCAATCAGCCCCAGCATTTT. It encodes CASSSGGLGNQPQHF.

The chain is built from TRBV7-2 and TRBJ2-3, with 10 bases aligning to TRBD2. Looked up from germline, CDR1 is SGHTA and CDR2 is FQGNSA. V shed 0 bases and J 8 bases; nucleotides not matched to a gene: 8. The CDR3 consists of 16 residues. CDR3 DNA sequence: TGTGCCAGCAGCTTAGCAAGAGCGGGAGGGCTTAGTACGCAGTATTTT. It specifies CASSLARAGGLSTQYF. The whole variable domain, remainder taken from reference TRBV7-2 and TRBJ2-3, is GAGVSQSPSNKVTEKGKDVELRCDPISGHTALYWYRQSLGQGLEFLIYFQGNSAPDKSGLPSDRFSAERTGGSVSTLTIQRTQQEDSAVYLCASSLARAGGLSTQYFGPGTRLTVL.

This clonotype was counted only a few times. This chain uses TRBV7-2 with TRBJ2-1, with a possible D match to TRBD2 (5 bases). Trimming left V 5 bases short and J 1 base short, with 15 bases between. The CDR3 length is 16 residues. Germline lookup yields CDR1 SGHTA and CDR2 FQGNSA. This CDR3 reads CASSPKPRGSYNEQFF. The CDR3 nucleotides are TGTGCCAGCAGCCCCAAACCTAGAGGGTCCTACAATGAGCAGTTCTTC.

The V call is TRBV6-2 or TRBV6-3, the J call TRBJ2-1; 8 bases agree with TRBD2. With V trimmed by 6 bases and J by 6 bases, 10 bases remained unmatched. The CDR3 has 15 residues. Germline V gene data show CDR1 as MNHEY and CDR2 as SVGEGT. CDR3 loop: CASSASGSSLNEQFF. CDR3 bases: TGTGCCAGCAGCGCGAGCGGGAGTAGCCTCAATGAGCAGTTCTTC.

Written as DNA, the CDR3 is TGTGCCATCAGTGAGTCGACTCGCGGACAGGGGTTCTACGAGCAGTACTTC. Protein product: CAISESTRGQGFYEQYF. The gene calls are TRBV10-3 and TRBJ2-7; 9 bases match TRBD1. Germline V gene data show CDR1 as ENHRY and CDR2 as SYGVKD. J gave up 3 bases and V 0 bases, and 9 bases lay outside the gene matches. CDR3 length equals 17 residues.

This clonotype has at least ten counts. The rearrangement uses TRBV3-1 and TRBJ1-5, with TRBD1 matching 9 bases. The CDR3 is 15 amino acids. The V gene end was trimmed by 3 bases and the J gene end by 3 bases; junction bases not matched to a gene: 3. The V gene's germline CDR1 is LGHDT and CDR2 YNNKEL (reference sequence). In DNA, the CDR3 is TGTGCCAGCAGCCAGACAGGGGGAGACAATCAGCCCCAGCATTTT. Translation gives CASSQTGGDNQPQHF.

The table lists this clonotype with a few counts. The chain couples TRBV3-1 to TRBJ2-1; 8 positions match TRBD1. Germline-derived CDR1 and CDR2 are LGHDT and YNNKEL (reference sequence). The length of the CDR3 is 14 residues. V was clipped by 2 bases and J by 13 bases; unmatched bases: 10. The CDR3 region is CASSQFQGATPQFF. The CDR3 DNA sequence: TGTGCCAGCAGCCAATTCCAGGGGGCCACCCCCCAGTTCTTC.

Only a few counts were recorded for this clonotype. V and J are TRBV6-1 and TRBJ2-7, with 7 bases identical to TRBD2. The CDR3 is 11 residues long. Germline assignment: CDR1 MNHNS and CDR2 SASEGT. After removal of 8 bases from V and 7 bases from J, the junction contained 5 bases not matched to a gene. This CDR3 is CASGMGGEQYF. CDR3 nucleotides: TGTGCCAGCGGTATGGGAGGGGAGCAGTACTTC.

The table lists this clonotype with a few counts. V is TRBV20-1 and J is TRBJ2-5; 10 positions agree with TRBD2. Per the germline V gene, CDR1 is DFQATT and CDR2 is SNEGSKA (reference sequence). Losses at the gene ends were 6 bases for V and 1 base for J; bases not matched to a gene: 5. The CDR3 consists of 14 residues. CDR3 sequence: CSASVAGGQETQYF. The CDR3 nucleotides read TGCAGTGCGTCTGTAGCGGGGGGCCAAGAGACCCAGTACTTC.

This clonotype was recorded a few times. V usage is TRBV7-2 and J usage is TRBJ2-7; 11 bases map to TRBD2. Germline V lookup: CDR1 SGHTA, CDR2 FQGNSA. The CDR3 runs to 14 residues. Germline trimming cut 5 bases from V and 6 bases from J; bases unmatched to any gene: 6. In nucleotides, the CDR3 is TGTGCCAGCAGCCCCGAGGGACTAGCGGCCGAGCAGTACTTC. Residues: CASSPEGLAAEQYF.

This clonotype was recorded many times. The rearrangement uses TRBV20-1 and TRBJ2-1, with 11 bases identical to TRBD2. The CDR3 covers 14 residues. The germline V gene encodes CDR1 DFQATT and CDR2 SNEGSKA (reference sequence). V shed 2 bases and J 7 bases; nucleotides not matched to a gene: 4. Written as DNA, the CDR3 is TGCAGTGCTAGACCTAGCGGGGGGAAGAATGAGCAGTTCTTC. Encoded protein: CSARPSGGKNEQFF.

This clonotype came up many times. The chain couples TRBV5-1 to TRBJ2-1; 13 nucleotides agree with TRBD2. CDR1 and CDR2 from the germline V gene are SGHRS and YFSETQ. The CDR3 extends over 17 amino acids. V gave up 3 bases and J gave up 3 bases; unmatched junction bases: 6. The CDR3 sequence: CASSSGLAGLIYNEQFF. In nucleotides, the CDR3 is TGCGCCAGCAGCTCGGGACTAGCGGGACTTATCTACAATGAGCAGTTCTTC.

This clonotype has just a few counts. The chain joins TRBV29-1 to TRBJ2-7; possible D gene TRBD2, 5 bases. This CDR3 has 14 residues. The germline V gene has CDR1 SQVTM and CDR2 ANQGSEA. V gave up 4 bases and J gave up 2 bases, with 15 bases separating them. CDR3 loop: CSVVPPSGPYEQYF. The CDR3 DNA sequence: TGCAGCGTTGTTCCTCCCAGCGGACCCTACGAGCAGTACTTC.

This clonotype was seen more than once but under ten times. The chain joins TRBV20-1 to TRBJ2-1; perhaps TRBD1 as D (6 bases). The V end lost 5 bases, the J end lost 0 bases, and 14 bases lay between the germline ends. Germline CDR1 DFQATT, CDR2 SNEGSKA (reference sequence). CDR3 length: 15 residues. The CDR3 here is CSAESGASSYNEQFF. CDR3 DNA: TGCAGTGCTGAATCAGGGGCGAGCTCCTACAATGAGCAGTTCTTC.

This chain uses TRBV6-1 with TRBJ2-5; 9 bases agree with TRBD2. Per germline, CDR1 MNHNS and CDR2 SASEGT. This CDR3 has 15 residues. V gave up 6 bases and J gave up 1 base; unmatched junction bases: 6. CDR3 nucleotides: TGTGCCAGCAGCCAGACGCGGGGGGGCCAAGAGACCCAGTACTTC. This encodes CASSQTRGGQETQYF.

This clonotype has just a few counts. A read error may be the cause here, since a much bigger clone is one base away. The rearrangement links TRBV20-1 to TRBJ1-4, with no clear D. This CDR3 has 11 amino acids. CDR1 is DFQATT, CDR2 SNEGSKA, per germline (reference sequence). V gave up 3 bases and J gave up 5 bases, with 4 bases separating them. In DNA, the CDR3 is TGCAGTGCTAGTTTAAATGAAAAACTGTTTTTT. Its translation: CSASLNEKLFF.

This clonotype was found many times. This sequence joins TRBV20-1 and TRBJ2-1, with 9 bases matching TRBD2. The germline gives CDR1 DFQATT, CDR2 SNEGSKA (reference sequence). CDR3 length: 15 residues. Trimming took 7 bases from V and 6 from J; bases not matched to a gene: 13. CDR3 in DNA: TGCAGTGTTGCGCGTGGCCTAGCGGGGACCAATGAGCAGTTCTTC. This gives the protein CSVARGLAGTNEQFF.

This chain uses TRBV11-2 with TRBJ1-1, with a tentative D call TRBD1 (5 bases). Germline CDR1 reads SGHAT; CDR2 reads FQNNGV. The length of the CDR3 is 16 residues. V was cut by 1 base and J by 9 bases, with 21 bases left in between. CDR3 residues: CASSLGPGRINVKAFF. CDR3 coding DNA: TGTGCCAGCAGCTTAGGCCCGGGACGGATTAACGTCAAAGCTTTCTTT.

The chain has TRBV7-8 and TRBJ2-2, with a tentative D call TRBD1 (5 bases). V gave up 1 base and J gave up 4 bases, with 13 bases separating them. Germline lookup yields CDR1 SGHVS and CDR2 FQNEAQ. The CDR3 spans 16 residues. The CDR3: CASSLGPRAVTGELFF. The CDR3 DNA sequence: TGTGCCAGCAGCTTAGGGCCCAGGGCGGTCACCGGGGAGCTGTTTTTT.

The chain is built from TRBV19 and TRBJ2-2; a possible D gene is TRBD1 (6 bases). The germline V and J ends were trimmed by 5 bases and 6 bases, with 13 bases remaining between them. The CDR3 loop spans 14 amino acids. Germline V gene data show CDR1 as LNHDA and CDR2 as SQIVND (reference sequence). CDR3 sequence: CASSAQGRAGELFF. The CDR3 DNA sequence: TGTGCCAGTAGTGCACAGGGAAGGGCCGGGGAGCTGTTTTTT.

This clonotype has at least ten counts. The chain employs TRBV6-1 and TRBJ1-1; perhaps TRBD1 as D (5 bases). Germline V gives CDR1 MNHNS, CDR2 SASEGT. The CDR3 has 14 residues. The V end lost 6 bases, the J end lost 4 bases, and 15 bases lay between the germline ends. This CDR3 is CASSSGIRSTEAFF. CDR3 DNA: TGTGCCAGCAGCTCAGGGATTAGGAGCACTGAAGCTTTCTTT.

This clonotype was seen a handful of times. The chain joins TRBV6-5 to TRBJ2-3, with D unclear. Germline lookup yields CDR1 MNHEY and CDR2 SVGAGI. Trimming pared 2 bases from V and 8 bases from J, leaving 5 bases between. This CDR3 has 11 residues. CDR3 in amino acids: CASSYGSTQYF. In nucleotides, the CDR3 is TGTGCCAGCAGTTACGGAAGTACGCAGTATTTT.

In its sample, this clonotype was seen a few times. The V and J genes are TRBV4-1 and TRBJ2-7; 11 nucleotides match TRBD1. CDR1 and CDR2 (germline): MGHRA, YSYEKL. V was pared by 4 bases and J by 1 base, with 6 bases of the junction left unmatched. The CDR3 is made up of 16 amino acids. The CDR3 DNA is TGCGCCAGCAGCCCACGGACAGGGGGCCGGTCCTACGAGCAGTACTTC. Translating it yields CASSPRTGGRSYEQYF.

Note on this clonotype: The junction shows a germline mismatch at one end, possibly a read error. The chain employs TRBV28 and TRBJ2-3; a possible D gene is TRBD1 (5 bases). Germline V gene lookup returns CDR1 MDHEN and CDR2 SYDVKM. This CDR3 is built from 13 residues. The DNA of the CDR3 is TGTGCCAGCAGTCCTCAGAGCACAGGTACGCAGTATTTT. This sequence encodes CASSPQSTGTQYF.

This clonotype was found a few times. V usage is TRBV4-3 and J usage is TRBJ1-4, with D perhaps matching TRBD1 (5 bases). This CDR3 comprises 15 residues. Trimming took off 0 bases at V and 8 bases at J, with 13 bases between the two ends. Germline V gene data show CDR1 as LGHNA and CDR2 as YSLEER. CDR3 loop: CASSQDLRGGEKLFF. The CDR3 coding sequence is TGCGCCAGCAGCCAAGATCTGAGGGGTGGCGAAAAACTGTTTTTT.